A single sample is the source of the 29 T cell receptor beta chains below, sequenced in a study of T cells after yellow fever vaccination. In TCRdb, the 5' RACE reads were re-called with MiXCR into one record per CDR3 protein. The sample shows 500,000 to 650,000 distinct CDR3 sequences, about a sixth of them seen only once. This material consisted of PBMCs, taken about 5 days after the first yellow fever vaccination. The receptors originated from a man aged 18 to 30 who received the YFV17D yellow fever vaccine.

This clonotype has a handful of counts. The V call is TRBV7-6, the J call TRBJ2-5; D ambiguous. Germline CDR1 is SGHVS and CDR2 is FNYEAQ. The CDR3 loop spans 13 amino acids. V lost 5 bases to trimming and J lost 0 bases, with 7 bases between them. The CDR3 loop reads CASSREYQETQYF. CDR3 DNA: TGTGCCAGCAGCAGAGAGTACCAAGAGACCCAGTACTTC. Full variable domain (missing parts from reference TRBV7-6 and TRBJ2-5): GAGVSQSPRYKVTKRGQDVALRCDPISGHVSLYWYRQALGQGPEFLTYFNYEAQQDKSGLPNDRFSAERPEGSISTLTIQRTEQRDSAMYRCASSREYQETQYFGPGTRLLVL.

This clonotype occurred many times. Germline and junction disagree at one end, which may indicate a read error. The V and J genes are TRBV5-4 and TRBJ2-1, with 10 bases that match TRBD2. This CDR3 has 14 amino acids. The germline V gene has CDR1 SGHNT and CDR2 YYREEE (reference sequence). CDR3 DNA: TGTGCCAGCAGCTTGGGGGTTGCGAGCGGGGGGGTGGTCTTC. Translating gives CASSLGVASGGVVF.

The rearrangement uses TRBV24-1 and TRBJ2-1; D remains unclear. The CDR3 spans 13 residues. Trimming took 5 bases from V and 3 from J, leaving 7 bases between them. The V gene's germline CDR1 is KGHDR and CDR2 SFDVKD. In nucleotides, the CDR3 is TGTGCCACCAGTGCAAACAGCTACAATGAGCAGTTCTTC. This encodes CATSANSYNEQFF.

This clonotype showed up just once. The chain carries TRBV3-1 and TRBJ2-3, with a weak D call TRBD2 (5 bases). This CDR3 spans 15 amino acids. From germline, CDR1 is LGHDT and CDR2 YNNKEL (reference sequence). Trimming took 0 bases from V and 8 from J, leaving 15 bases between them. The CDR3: CASSQDLASGGTQYF. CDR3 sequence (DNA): TGTGCCAGCAGCCAAGATCTAGCCTCCGGAGGTACGCAGTATTTT.

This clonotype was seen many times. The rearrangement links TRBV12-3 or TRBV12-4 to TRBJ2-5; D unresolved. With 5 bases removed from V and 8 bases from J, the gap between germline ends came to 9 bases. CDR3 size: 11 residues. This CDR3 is CASSVEFTQYF. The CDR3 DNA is TGTGCCAGCAGTGTGGAGTTCACCCAGTACTTC.

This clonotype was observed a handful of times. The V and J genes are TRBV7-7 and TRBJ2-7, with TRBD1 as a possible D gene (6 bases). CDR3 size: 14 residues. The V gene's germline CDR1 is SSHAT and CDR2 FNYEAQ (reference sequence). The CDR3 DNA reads TGTGCTAGCATTCTGGGGGCTTCCCGGTACGAGCAGTACGTC. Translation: CASILGASRYEQYV.

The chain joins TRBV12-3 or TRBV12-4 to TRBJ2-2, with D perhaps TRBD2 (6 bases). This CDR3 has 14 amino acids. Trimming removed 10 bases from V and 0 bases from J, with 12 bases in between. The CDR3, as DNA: TGTGCCATCACGAGACTAGCGAACACCGGGGAGCTGTTTTTT. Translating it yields CAITRLANTGELFF.

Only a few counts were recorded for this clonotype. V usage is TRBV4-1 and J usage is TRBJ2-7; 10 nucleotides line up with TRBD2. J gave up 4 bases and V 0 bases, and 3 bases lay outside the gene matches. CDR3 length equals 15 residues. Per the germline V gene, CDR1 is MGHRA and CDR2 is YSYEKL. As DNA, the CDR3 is TGCGCCAGCAGCCAAGATGGACTAGCGGAGTACGAGCAGTACGTC. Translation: CASSQDGLAEYEQYV.

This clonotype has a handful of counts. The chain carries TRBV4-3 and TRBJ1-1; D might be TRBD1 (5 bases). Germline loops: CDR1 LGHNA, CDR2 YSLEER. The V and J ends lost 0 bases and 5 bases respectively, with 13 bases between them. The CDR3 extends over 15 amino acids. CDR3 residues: CASSQDVGVRTEAFF. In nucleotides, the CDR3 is TGCGCCAGCAGCCAAGATGTAGGGGTGAGAACTGAAGCTTTCTTT.

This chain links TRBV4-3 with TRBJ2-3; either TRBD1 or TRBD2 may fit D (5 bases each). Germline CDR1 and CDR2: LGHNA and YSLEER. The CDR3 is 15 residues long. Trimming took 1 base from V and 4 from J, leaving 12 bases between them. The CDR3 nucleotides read TGCGCCAGCAGCCAAGGGGGGATGGGGTCAGATACGCAGTATTTT. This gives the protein CASSQGGMGSDTQYF.

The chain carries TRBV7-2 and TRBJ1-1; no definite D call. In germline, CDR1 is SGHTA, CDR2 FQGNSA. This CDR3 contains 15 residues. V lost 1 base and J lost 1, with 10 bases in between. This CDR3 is CASSLEYSGNTEAFF. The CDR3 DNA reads TGTGCCAGCAGCTTAGAATACTCGGGGAACACTGAAGCTTTCTTT. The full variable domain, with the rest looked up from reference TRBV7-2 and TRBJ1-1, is GAGVSQSPSNKVTEKGKDVELRCDPISGHTALYWYRQSLGQGLEFLIYFQGNSAPDKSGLPSDRFSAERTGGSVSTLTIQRTQQEDSAVYLCASSLEYSGNTEAFFGQGTRLTVV.

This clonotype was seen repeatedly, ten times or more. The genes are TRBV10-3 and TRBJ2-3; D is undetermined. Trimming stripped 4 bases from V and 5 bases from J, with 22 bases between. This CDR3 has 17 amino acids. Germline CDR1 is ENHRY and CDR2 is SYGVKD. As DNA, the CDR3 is TGTGCCATCAGTGGACGGATCTTGGCGACCCCTGGAGATACGCAGTATTTT. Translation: CAISGRILATPGDTQYF.

The CDR3, as DNA: TGCGCCAGTACCGGGACAGGGGATAGAGATACGCAGTATTTT. It codes for CASTGTGDRDTQYF. J is TRBJ2-3 and V is TRBV4-1, with 10 bases lining up with TRBD1. Germline values: CDR1 MGHRA, CDR2 YSYEKL. The CDR3 runs 14 residues. Trimming took 9 bases from V and 5 from J; bases not matched to a gene: 8.

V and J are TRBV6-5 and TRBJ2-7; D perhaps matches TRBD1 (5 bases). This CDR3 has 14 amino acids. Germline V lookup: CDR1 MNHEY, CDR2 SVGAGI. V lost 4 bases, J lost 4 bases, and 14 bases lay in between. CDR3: CASSWAAGPYEQYV. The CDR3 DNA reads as TGTGCCAGCAGTTGGGCGGCAGGGCCTTACGAGCAGTACGTC.

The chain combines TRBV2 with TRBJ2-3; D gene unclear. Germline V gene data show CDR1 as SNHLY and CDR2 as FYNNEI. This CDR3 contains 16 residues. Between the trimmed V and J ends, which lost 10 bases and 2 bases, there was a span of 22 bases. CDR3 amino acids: CATKIGVPVFTDTQYF. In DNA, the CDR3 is TGTGCCACAAAAATAGGAGTCCCCGTTTTCACAGATACGCAGTATTTT. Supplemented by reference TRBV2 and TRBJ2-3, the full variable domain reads EPEVTQTPSHQVTQMGQEVILRCVPISNHLYFYWYRQILGQKVEFLVSFYNNEISEKSEIFDDQFSVERPDGSNFTLKIRSTKLEDSAMYFCATKIGVPVFTDTQYFGPGTRLTVL.

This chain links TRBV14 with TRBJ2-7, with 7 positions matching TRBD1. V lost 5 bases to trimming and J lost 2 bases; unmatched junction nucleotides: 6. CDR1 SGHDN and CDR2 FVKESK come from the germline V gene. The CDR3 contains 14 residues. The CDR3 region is CASSYRQGTYEQYF. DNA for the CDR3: TGTGCCAGCAGCTACCGACAGGGCACCTACGAGCAGTACTTC.

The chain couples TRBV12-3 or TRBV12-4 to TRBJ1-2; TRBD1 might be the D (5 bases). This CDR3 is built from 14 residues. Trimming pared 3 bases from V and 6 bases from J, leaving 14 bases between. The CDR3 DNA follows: TGTGCCAGCAGTTTGTCGTCCAGGGTCGATGGCTACACCTTC. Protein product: CASSLSSRVDGYTF.

Here the CDR3 DNA reads TGTGCCAGCAGCCCAAACAGAGTAGGCCAAGAGACCCAGTACTTC. This sequence encodes CASSPNRVGQETQYF. The genes are TRBV7-9 and TRBJ2-5; unclear D gene. Germline V gives CDR1 SEHNR, CDR2 FQNEAQ (reference sequence). The CDR3 extends over 15 amino acids. Trimming shortened V by 5 bases and J by 1 base, and 14 bases separated the two germline ends.

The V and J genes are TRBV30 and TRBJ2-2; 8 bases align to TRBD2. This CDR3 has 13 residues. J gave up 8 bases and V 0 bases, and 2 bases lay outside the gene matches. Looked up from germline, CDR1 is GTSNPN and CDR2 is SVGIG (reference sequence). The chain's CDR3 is CAWSVAGDGELFF. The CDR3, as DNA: TGTGCCTGGAGTGTAGCGGGGGATGGGGAGCTGTTTTTT.

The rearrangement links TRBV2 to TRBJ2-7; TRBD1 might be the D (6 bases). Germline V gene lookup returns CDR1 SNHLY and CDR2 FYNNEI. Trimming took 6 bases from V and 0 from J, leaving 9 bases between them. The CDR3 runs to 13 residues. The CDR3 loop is CASRGQSSYEQYV. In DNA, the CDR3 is TGTGCCAGCAGAGGACAGAGCTCCTACGAGCAGTACGTC.

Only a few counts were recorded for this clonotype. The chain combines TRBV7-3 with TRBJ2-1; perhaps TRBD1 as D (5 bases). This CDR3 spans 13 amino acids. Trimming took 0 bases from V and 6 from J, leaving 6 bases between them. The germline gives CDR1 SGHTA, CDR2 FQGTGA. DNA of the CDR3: TGTGCCAGCAGCTTAACAGGGGCCAATGAGCAGTTCTTC. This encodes CASSLTGANEQFF.

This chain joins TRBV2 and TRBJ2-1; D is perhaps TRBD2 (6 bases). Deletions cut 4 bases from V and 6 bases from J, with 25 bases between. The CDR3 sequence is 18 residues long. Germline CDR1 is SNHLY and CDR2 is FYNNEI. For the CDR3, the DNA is TGTGCCAGCAGTGCTACCACGGCGGGATTGATAGAGGGCAATGAGCAGTTCTTC. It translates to CASSATTAGLIEGNEQFF.

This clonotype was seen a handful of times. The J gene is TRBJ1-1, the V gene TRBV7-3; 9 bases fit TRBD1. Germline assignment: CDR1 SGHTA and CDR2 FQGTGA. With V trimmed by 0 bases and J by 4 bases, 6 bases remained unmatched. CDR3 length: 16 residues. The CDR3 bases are TGTGCCAGCAGCTTAACAGCTGGGACAGGGTGCACTGAAGCTTTCTTT. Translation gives CASSLTAGTGCTEAFF.

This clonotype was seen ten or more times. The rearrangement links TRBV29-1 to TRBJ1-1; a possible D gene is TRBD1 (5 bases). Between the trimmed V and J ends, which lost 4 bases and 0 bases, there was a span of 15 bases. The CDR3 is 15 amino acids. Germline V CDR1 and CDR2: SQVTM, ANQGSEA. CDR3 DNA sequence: TGCAGCGTTGGTGGGGGGTGGGGGATGAACACTGAAGCTTTCTTT. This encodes CSVGGGWGMNTEAFF.

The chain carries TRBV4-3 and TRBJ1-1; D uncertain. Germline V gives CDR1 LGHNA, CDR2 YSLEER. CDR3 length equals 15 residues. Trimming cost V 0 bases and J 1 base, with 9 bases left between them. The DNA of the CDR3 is TGCGCCAGCAGCCAAGACTGGGCCAGGAACACTGAAGCTTTCTTT. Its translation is CASSQDWARNTEAFF.

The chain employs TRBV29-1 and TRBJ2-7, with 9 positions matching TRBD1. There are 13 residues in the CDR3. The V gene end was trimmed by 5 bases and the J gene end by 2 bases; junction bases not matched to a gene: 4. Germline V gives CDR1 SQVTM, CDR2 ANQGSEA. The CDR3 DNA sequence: TGCAGCGTTTCGACAGGGGGAACCTACGAGCAGTACTTC. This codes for CSVSTGGTYEQYF.

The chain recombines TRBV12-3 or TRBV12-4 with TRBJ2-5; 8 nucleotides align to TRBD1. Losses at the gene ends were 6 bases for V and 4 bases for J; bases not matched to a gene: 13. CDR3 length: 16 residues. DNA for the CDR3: TGTGCCAGCAGCGACAGACAGGGACAGGTCCGAGAGACCCAGTACTTC. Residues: CASSDRQGQVRETQYF.

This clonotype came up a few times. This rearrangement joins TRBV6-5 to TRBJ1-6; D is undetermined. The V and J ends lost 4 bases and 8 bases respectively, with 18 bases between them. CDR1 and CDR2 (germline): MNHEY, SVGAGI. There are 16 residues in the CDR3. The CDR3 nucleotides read TGTGCCAGCAGTTTTAGACCCCCCGGGCCCTATTCACCCCTCCACTTT. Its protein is CASSFRPPGPYSPLHF.

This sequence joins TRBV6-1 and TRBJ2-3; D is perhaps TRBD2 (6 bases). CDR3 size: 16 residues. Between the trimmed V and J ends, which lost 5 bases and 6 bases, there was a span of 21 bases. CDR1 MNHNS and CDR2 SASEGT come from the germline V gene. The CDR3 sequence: CASSRRLGGAGDTQYF. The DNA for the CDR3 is TGTGCCAGCAGTCGACGCCTTGGCGGGGCGGGGGATACGCAGTATTTT.